These 31 T cell receptor beta chains share one sample of origin, sequenced in a study of shared clonotypes between healthy human individuals. Libraries were prepared by immunoSEQ multiplex PCR; TCRdb keeps only in-frame clonotypes and omits some of them. This repertoire shows some 480,000 clones, 79% found once; its top ten account for 12%. Sequencing was performed on PBMCs. These receptors were collected from a woman in her 40s in good health. Some clones in this sample may be carry-over from other donors' samples.

This sequence joins TRBV5-1 and TRBJ2-5, with D possibly TRBD1 on 6 matching bases. The CDR3 is made up of 14 amino acids. CDR1 and CDR2 (germline): SGHRS, YFSETQ. The V and J ends lost 7 bases and 1 base respectively, with 14 bases between them. The CDR3 DNA follows: TGCGCCAGCGGCGCTGGCAGGGGCCAAGAGACCCAGTACTTC. This sequence encodes CASGAGRGQETQYF.

This clone was recorded a few times. The chain has TRBV28 and TRBJ1-1; no clear D gene. V was clipped by 4 bases and J by 3 bases, with 9 bases between them. The germline gives CDR1 MDHEN, CDR2 SYDVKM. CDR3 length: 13 amino acids. CDR3 nucleotide sequence: TGTGCCAGCAGTTCCGGGTTTGACACTGAAGCTTTCTTT. Its protein product is CASSSGFDTEAFF.

This clone was recorded at least ten times. The rearrangement uses TRBV6-4 and TRBJ2-1; D call uncertain. V was clipped by 3 bases and J by 6 bases, with 12 bases between them. Germline CDR1 reads MRHNA; CDR2 reads SNTAGT. The CDR3 spans 14 residues. CDR3 protein: CASSEKDGLNEQFF. DNA for the CDR3: TGTGCCAGCAGTGAGAAGGACGGCCTCAATGAGCAGTTCTTC.

This clone has more than one count but fewer than ten. This CDR3 reads CATSRDQGTDPYF. The CDR3 nucleotides read TGTGCCACCAGCAGAGATCAAGGGACCGATCCGTACTTC. This rearrangement joins TRBV15 to TRBJ2-4; TRBD1 or TRBD2 may be the D gene (5 bases each). The CDR3 loop spans 13 amino acids. V was pared by 0 bases and J by 15 bases, with 15 bases between. In germline, CDR1 is LNHNV, CDR2 YYDKDF (reference sequence).

V gene TRBV5-4 combines with J gene TRBJ2-7; TRBD2 agrees at 10 bases. Germline loops: CDR1 SGHNT, CDR2 YYREEE (reference sequence). This CDR3 has 15 amino acids. Trimming took 4 bases from V and 3 from J; bases not matched to a gene: 7. CDR3 protein: CASSHGLAADYEQYF. CDR3 sequence (DNA): TGTGCCAGCAGCCACGGACTAGCGGCAGACTACGAGCAGTACTTC.

The V call is TRBV4-2, the J call TRBJ2-3; unclear D gene. The germline V gene has CDR1 LGHNA and CDR2 YNFKEQ. V lost 3 bases, J lost 5 bases, and 15 bases lay in between. CDR3 length: 15 amino acids. The DNA of the CDR3 is TGTGCCAGCAGCCACTATTGGGGATACGGAGATACGCAGTATTTT. Protein product: CASSHYWGYGDTQYF.

V gene TRBV18 combines with J gene TRBJ2-1; TRBD1 matches at 12 bases. CDR1 is KGHSH, CDR2 LQKENI, per germline. CDR3 length: 16 amino acids. Trimming removed 0 bases from V and 7 bases from J; junction bases left unmatched: 4. CDR3: CASSPPGQGARNEQFF. CDR3 sequence (DNA): TGTGCCAGCTCACCACCGGGACAGGGGGCGAGAAATGAGCAGTTCTTC.

This clone was found once. The genes are TRBV28 and TRBJ1-1; tentative D call: TRBD1 (6 bases). Trimming pared 6 bases from V and 4 bases from J, leaving 15 bases between. The germline gives CDR1 MDHEN, CDR2 SYDVKM. CDR3 length: 14 amino acids. CDR3 loop: CASRKPGEGTEAFF. As DNA, the CDR3 is TGTGCCAGCAGGAAGCCAGGGGAAGGCACTGAAGCTTTCTTT.

The chain has TRBV27 and TRBJ2-1, with 8 bases lining up with TRBD2. V dropped 5 bases and J dropped 7; count of bases not matched to a gene: 7. The germline V gene has CDR1 MNHEY and CDR2 SMNVEV (reference sequence). The CDR3 sequence is 14 residues long. CDR3 nucleotide sequence: TGTGCCAGCAGTCACCTTGGCGGGAGGAATGAGCAGTTCTTC. Protein: CASSHLGGRNEQFF.

The chain couples TRBV27 to TRBJ2-1; 10 bases map to TRBD2. This CDR3 spans 15 amino acids. The V gene end was trimmed by 4 bases and the J gene end by 7 bases; junction bases not matched to a gene: 7. Germline CDR1 MNHEY, CDR2 SMNVEV (reference sequence). The CDR3 DNA reads as TGTGCCAGCAGTTCAGGGACTAGCGACTTGAATGAGCAGTTCTTC. It translates to CASSSGTSDLNEQFF.

V and J are TRBV29-1 and TRBJ2-2; 7 nucleotides match TRBD1. Germline lookup yields CDR1 SQVTM and CDR2 ANQGSEA. The CDR3 has 13 amino acids. V shed 6 bases and J 6 bases; nucleotides not matched to a gene: 7. The CDR3 nucleotides read TGCAGCGTCGACACAACAGGGGCCGGGGAGCTGTTTTTT. Protein sequence: CSVDTTGAGELFF.

This clone was counted once. The chain is built from TRBV7-2 and TRBJ2-1; D remains ambiguous. This CDR3 is built from 13 residues. Trimming cost V 3 bases and J 1 base, with 4 bases left between them. Germline V gene lookup returns CDR1 SGHTA and CDR2 FQGNSA. CDR3 loop: CASSLGSYNEQFF. Here the CDR3 DNA reads TGTGCCAGCAGCTTGGGATCCTACAATGAGCAGTTCTTC.

V is TRBV5-4 and J is TRBJ2-7, with 11 positions matching TRBD2. Unmatched junction bases numbered 4, after V lost 4 bases and J lost 1 base. The V gene's germline CDR1 is SGHNT and CDR2 YYREEE (reference sequence). The CDR3 length is 15 residues. This chain's CDR3 is CASSPGLAESYEQYF. Written as DNA, the CDR3 is TGTGCCAGCAGCCCGGGACTAGCGGAATCCTACGAGCAGTACTTC.

The chain joins TRBV29-1 to TRBJ1-5; the D gene is possibly TRBD1 (6 bases). The germline CDR1 and CDR2 sequences are SQVTM and ANQGSEA. The V and J ends lost 5 bases and 5 bases respectively, with 13 bases between them. This CDR3 spans 13 amino acids. The CDR3 nucleotides read TGCAGCGTTTCAACAGGGAACCATCAGCCCCAGCATTTT. Its translation is CSVSTGNHQPQHF.

The V gene is TRBV28, the J gene TRBJ2-3; TRBD1 matches at 7 bases. V was clipped by 5 bases and J by 4 bases; unmatched bases: 6. Germline-derived CDR1 and CDR2 are MDHEN and SYDVKM. CDR3 length: 14 amino acids. Here the CDR3 reads CASSPGTAADTQYF. Here the CDR3 DNA reads TGTGCCAGCAGTCCGGGGACAGCGGCAGATACGCAGTATTTT.

The rearrangement uses TRBV13 and TRBJ2-3; a possible D gene is TRBD2 (6 bases). CDR3 length: 16 amino acids. V shed 2 bases and J shed 0 bases, with 12 bases lying between them. The germline CDR1 and CDR2 sequences are PRHDT and FYEKMQ (reference sequence). The CDR3 sequence is CASSLFASESTDTQYF. As DNA, the CDR3 is TGTGCCAGCAGCTTATTTGCTAGCGAAAGCACAGATACGCAGTATTTT.

This clone was recorded only once. The rearrangement uses TRBV6-5 and TRBJ2-7; TRBD2 agrees at 9 bases. Germline V gene lookup returns CDR1 MNHEY and CDR2 SVGAGI. The CDR3 contains 13 residues. The V and J ends lost 10 bases and 1 base, in that order; junction bases with no gene match: 5. The CDR3 DNA sequence: TGTGCCACTATTAGCGGGAGTTCCTACGAGCAGTACTTC. Translation gives CATISGSSYEQYF.

The chain carries TRBV2 and TRBJ1-5, with D unclear. Trimming cost V 8 bases and J 3 bases, with 11 bases left between them. CDR1 is SNHLY and CDR2 is FYNNEI in the germline V gene. This CDR3 has 13 amino acids. CDR3: CASRDMVNQPQHF. In DNA form, the CDR3 reads TGTGCCAGCCGAGACATGGTCAATCAGCCCCAGCATTTT.

The chain joins TRBV28 to TRBJ2-3, with TRBD2 matching 7 bases. Germline values: CDR1 MDHEN, CDR2 SYDVKM. The trim removed 2 bases at V and 7 bases at J, leaving 9 bases unmatched. The CDR3 covers 15 residues. CDR3 nucleotides: TGTGCCAGCAGTTTAGGTCAGACTAGCTCGAATACGCAGTATTTT. Translating it yields CASSLGQTSSNTQYF.

The chain is built from TRBV5-4 and TRBJ2-7, with 9 bases matching TRBD1. In germline, CDR1 is SGHNT, CDR2 YYREEE (reference sequence). Trimming removed 0 bases from V and 3 bases from J; junction bases left unmatched: 7. This CDR3 is 16 amino acids long. In nucleotides, the CDR3 is TGTGCCAGCAGCTTGGGTGGTGGACAGGGGATCTACGAGCAGTACTTC. The encoded protein is CASSLGGGQGIYEQYF.

This clone occurred a few times. This sequence joins TRBV6-5 and TRBJ2-1; 7 bases are a match to TRBD2. Germline-derived CDR1 and CDR2 are MNHEY and SVGAGI. After removal of 5 bases from V and 2 bases from J, the junction contained 6 bases not matched to a gene. The CDR3 length is 15 residues. CDR3 sequence reads: CASSPRGEAYNEQFF. CDR3 sequence (DNA): TGTGCCAGCAGTCCACGGGGGGAAGCCTACAATGAGCAGTTCTTC.

In DNA form, the CDR3 reads TGTGCCAGCAGCTCATACACGGATGAAGCTTTCTTT. As protein: CASSSYTDEAFF. V gene TRBV7-2 combines with J gene TRBJ1-1, with D hard to call. Per the germline V gene, CDR1 is SGHTA and CDR2 is FQGNSA. The length of the CDR3 is 12 residues. V lost 4 bases and J 7 bases, leaving 10 bases between the germline ends.

The V and J genes are TRBV2 and TRBJ2-1; possible D gene TRBD1, 6 bases. This CDR3 comprises 13 residues. Trimming cost V 7 bases and J 8 bases, with 15 bases left between them. Germline lookup yields CDR1 SNHLY and CDR2 FYNNEI. The DNA for the CDR3 is TGTGCCAGCAACCTAGAACAGGGCGATGAGCAGTTCTTC. It yields the protein CASNLEQGDEQFF.

The gene calls are TRBV15 and TRBJ2-5; possible D gene TRBD2, 6 bases. Trimming took 0 bases from V and 4 from J, leaving 12 bases between them. The CDR3 sequence is 15 residues long. Germline V lookup: CDR1 LNHNV, CDR2 YYDKDF (reference sequence). CDR3 nucleotide sequence: TGTGCCACCAGCAGAGATCTGCAGCGGGCAGAGACCCAGTACTTC. It specifies CATSRDLQRAETQYF.

This clone showed up just a few times. The V gene is TRBV9, the J gene TRBJ1-1, with D possibly being TRBD1 (6 bases). This CDR3 has 15 residues. CDR1 and CDR2 (germline): SGDLS, YYNGEE. With 0 bases removed from V and 4 bases from J, the gap between germline ends came to 13 bases. The CDR3 coding sequence is TGTGCCAGCAGCGTAGGGGACATCCTTTTCACTGAAGCTTTCTTT. As protein: CASSVGDILFTEAFF. Full variable domain (rest looked up from reference TRBV9 and TRBJ1-1): DSGVTQTPKHLITATGQRVTLRCSPRSGDLSVYWYQQSLDQGLQFLIQYYNGEERAKGNILERFSAQQFPDLHSELNLSSLELGDSALYFCASSVGDILFTEAFFGQGTRLTVV.

The V gene is TRBV2, the J gene TRBJ2-1; 11 bases fit TRBD2. The J segment lost 5 bases and the V segment lost 7 bases, leaving 4 bases of the junction unmatched. The CDR3 extends over 14 amino acids. CDR1 and CDR2 from the germline V gene are SNHLY and FYNNEI. The CDR3 spells CASISGRAHNEQFF. In DNA, the CDR3 is TGTGCCAGCATTAGCGGGAGGGCCCACAATGAGCAGTTCTTC.

V is TRBV6-1 and J is TRBJ1-5; D is unclear. Germline loops: CDR1 MNHNS, CDR2 SASEGT. The CDR3 covers 13 residues. V lost 1 base and J 9 bases, leaving 10 bases between the germline ends. CDR3 nucleotide sequence: TGTGCCAGCAGTGAAGACCGAGAATCGCCCCAGCATTTT. As protein: CASSEDRESPQHF.

The rearrangement uses TRBV27 and TRBJ1-1, with 9 bases matching TRBD1. The V gene end was trimmed by 6 bases and the J gene end by 5 bases; junction bases not matched to a gene: 4. CDR3 length equals 13 residues. Per the germline V gene, CDR1 is MNHEY and CDR2 is SMNVEV (reference sequence). CDR3 region: CASRRTGDTEAFF. The CDR3 coding sequence is TGTGCCAGCAGACGGACAGGGGATACTGAAGCTTTCTTT.

The chain uses TRBV30 and TRBJ1-5; possibly TRBD1 for D (5 bases). With 0 bases removed from V and 7 bases from J, the gap between germline ends came to 10 bases. This CDR3 has 13 residues. The germline CDR1 and CDR2 sequences are GTSNPN and SVGIG (reference sequence). CDR3 protein: CAWSVTWDQPQHF. The CDR3 region has the DNA TGTGCCTGGAGTGTCACCTGGGACCAGCCCCAGCATTTT.

The rearrangement links TRBV18 to TRBJ2-1; a possible D gene is TRBD2 (5 bases). The CDR3 spans 14 residues. V was cut by 2 bases and J by 8 bases, with 13 bases left in between. Germline CDR1 and CDR2: KGHSH and LQKENI. For the CDR3, the DNA is TGTGCCAGCTCACCAGTAGAAGGGAGCGATGAGCAGTTCTTC. Its protein is CASSPVEGSDEQFF.

This clone was observed many times. Other DNA sequences of this sample code for an identical CDR3. The chain couples TRBV28 to TRBJ1-4; D is undetermined. V lost 6 bases and J 7 bases, leaving 15 bases between the germline ends. CDR3 size: 14 residues. Germline CDR1 reads MDHEN; CDR2 reads SYDVKM. CDR3 residues: CASRESAEGEKLFF. Written as DNA, the CDR3 is TGTGCCAGCAGGGAGTCAGCGGAAGGTGAAAAACTGTTTTTT.